This TCR beta chain was recorded in a study of regulatory T cells in long-lasting Graves disease. The V gene's germline CDR1 is SGHRS and CDR2 YFSETQ. Trimming removed 2 bases from V and 3 bases from J, with 12 bases in between. CDR3 size: 15 residues. Through Arm-PCR of CDR3 regions and iRepertoire HTBI primers, TCR beta libraries were built. From the multiplex PCR reads, TCRdb called clonotypes with MiXCR, one entry per CDR3 protein. The table shows about 400,000 distinct CDR3 sequences, with 15% to 17% occurring only once. This clonotype has at least ten counts. Its cognate antigen is unknown. The time point here: newly diagnosed GD, antithyroid drugs for less than 3 months. Scientists built the TCR library using RNA that was extracted from PBMCs. Whole-study findings and limits: Persistent disease preferred TRBV28, TRBJ1-2 and TRBJ2-5. Lower TCR diversity characterized persistent Graves' patients relative to newly diagnosed patients. Comparison showed that persistent patients shared more public clonotypes (roughly 2,700) than new patients (approximately 930).

The TCR was taken from a female donor with Graves disease. The chain combines TRBV5-1 with TRBJ2-1, with D hard to call. The sequencing here drew on peripheral blood mononuclear cells (PBMCs), taken at new diagnosis, from a patient treated with antithyroid drugs. CDR3 sequence: CASSLPRQFYNEQFF. CDR3 DNA: TGCGCCAGCAGCTTACCACGGCAGTTCTACAATGAGCAGTTCTTC.